These T cell receptor beta chains were read from a single sample in a study of T cells in localized non-small cell lung cancer. TCRdb keeps only in-frame clones here, not all; method: immunoSEQ multiplex PCR. This sample has some 71,000 clones, with about four fifths found just once. Here the sequenced sample was peripheral blood, taken before any cancer treatment. These receptor sequences come from an older female donor with stage I lung adenocarcinoma. The CDR3 runs from the conserved cysteine through the conserved F or W. The D gene is left open where the match is weak. Part of the rows lack a size; the others show once, few, many or a class for expanded clones.

D	V	size	J	CDR3	DNA
TRBD1	TRBV2	-	TRBJ2-7	CATSRTGTSYEQYF	TGTGCCACCTCAAGGACAGGGACCTCCTACGAGCAGTACTTC
-	TRBV7-3	-	TRBJ2-4	CASRELSLDIQYF	TGTGCCAGCAGAGAACTCTCACTCGACATTCAGTACTTC
-	TRBV5-8	-	TRBJ2-3	CASSLALGRATDTQYF	TGTGCCAGCAGCTTGGCCCTAGGTCGGGCAACAGATACGCAGTATTTT
-	TRBV7-3	-	TRBJ2-3	CASSPGSTSSTDTQYF	TGTGCCAGCAGTCCCGGCAGCACGTCTAGCACAGATACGCAGTATTTT
-	TRBV18	-	TRBJ2-6	CASLGTGANVLTF	TGTGCCAGCTTGGGAACTGGGGCCAACGTCCTGACTTTC
-	TRBV5-1	-	TRBJ2-7	CASSLSGSSYEQYF	TGCGCCAGCAGCTTGTCAGGGAGCTCCTACGAGCAGTACTTC
TRBD2	TRBV18	-	TRBJ2-7	CASSPPSGGAHEQYF	TGTGCCAGCTCACCACCGAGCGGGGGGGCCCACGAGCAGTACTTC
TRBD1	TRBV25-1	-	TRBJ1-2	CASSARDSGYTF	TGTGCCAGCAGTGCCCGGGACAGTGGCTACACCTTC
TRBD1	TRBV5-8	medium-sized	TRBJ2-7	CASSLWVTGTGHYEQYF	TGTGCCAGCAGCTTGTGGGTGACCGGGACAGGTCACTACGAGCAGTACTTC
TRBD1	TRBV11-3	-	TRBJ1-1	CASRGQGETMAFF	TGTGCCAGCAGAGGACAGGGGGAGACCATGGCTTTCTTT
TRBD2	TRBV5-4	once	TRBJ2-1	CASSLQAGSYNEQFF	TGTGCCAGCAGCTTGCAAGCGGGGAGTTACAATGAGCAGTTCTTC